What follows describes a single T cell receptor beta chain. The sample belongs to a study of blood T cell repertoires in COVID-19. Overall study context: Sites across the United States, Italy and Spain contributed samples from acute and convalescent COVID-19. Nucleic acid was either cDNA or gDNA, and it came from T cells, B-cell-depleted T cells, or PBMCs.

This CDR3 region has 16 residues. V lost 1 base, J lost 4 bases, and 5 bases stayed unmatched. Germline CDR1 and CDR2: SEHNR and FQNEAQ (reference sequence). Per the original data handling: From reference gene primer amplification, estimates of nucleated cell counts were derived. Clones were sequenced by immunoSEQ multiplex PCR, and TCRdb holds only the in-frame ones, with some missing. D and trimming were read from the DNA, whereas the V and J calls and clone size are those reported in that table. The sample carries hundreds of thousands of clones, 83% recorded once. The rearrangement uses TRBV7-9 and TRBJ1-3; TRBD1 aligns across 9 bases. Source material: peripheral blood. The receptor was derived from a woman aged 40 to 49 with active or convalescent COVID-19. In DNA, the CDR3 is TGTGCCAGCAGCTTAGATTGGACAGGGGAGGGAAACACCATATATTTT. Its translation: CASSLDWTGEGNTIYF.